These T cell receptor beta chains were read from a single sample in a study of PD-L1 blockade in urothelial cancer. Clones were sequenced by immunoSEQ multiplex PCR, and TCRdb holds only the in-frame ones, with some missing. The sample records over 40,000 clones, roughly four fifths being singletons. Source: PBMCs, taken around atezolizumab (anti-PD-L1) treatment. Receptors originate from a man in his sixties or seventies with urothelial cancer. Each CDR3 is given with its conserved first and last residue. The order of the fields is CDR3 length, J gene, D gene, clone size, V gene, CDR3 protein, CDR3 DNA. A D gene is named only where the DNA matches it firmly. A clone size is listed for some rows: how often the clone was seen (once, few, many), or a class if it is expanded.

13 TRBJ2-1 TRBD1 few TRBV2 CASSARDRNEQFF TGTGCCAGCAGTGCCCGGGACAGAAATGAGCAGTTCTTC
17 TRBJ2-5 TRBD2 . TRBV7-2 CASSLGLAGGPGETQYF TGTGCCAGCAGCTTAGGACTAGCGGGAGGGCCAGGGGAGACCCAGTACTTC
17 TRBJ2-2 TRBD2 . TRBV4-1 CASSQDPAGGAPKELFF TGCGCCAGCAGCCAAGATCCGGCGGGAGGGGCGCCCAAGGAGCTGTTTTTT
15 TRBJ2-1 TRBD2 . TRBV7-8 CASSLSAGGSGEQFF TGTGCCAGCAGCTTAAGTGCGGGAGGGTCCGGTGAGCAGTTCTTC
14 TRBJ1-1 . . TRBV5-1 CASSRGLGDTEAFF TGCGCCAGCAGCCGGGGACTGGGGGACACTGAAGCTTTCTTT
16 TRBJ1-6 TRBD1 once TRBV9 CASSWGTGGPNSPLHF TGTGCCAGCAGCTGGGGGACAGGGGGCCCAAATTCACCCCTCCACTTT
14 TRBJ2-2 . once TRBV18 CASSPPGNTGELFF TGTGCCAGCTCACCTCCGGGGAACACCGGGGAGCTGTTTTTT
17 TRBJ1-6 TRBD1 . TRBV28 CASSLGFGQGVNSPLHF TGTGCCAGCAGTTTAGGCTTCGGACAGGGGGTTAATTCACCCCTCCACTTT
15 TRBJ1-3 TRBD1 once TRBV4-2 CASSLPDRAGNTIYF TGTGCCAGCAGCCTACCGGACAGGGCTGGAAACACCATATATTTT
14 TRBJ2-3 TRBD2 . TRBV7-9 CASSLLAGADTQYF TGTGCCAGCAGCTTACTAGCGGGCGCAGATACGCAGTATTTT
15 TRBJ2-7 TRBD2 once TRBV6-1 CASRKGGRAVSEQYF TGTGCCAGCAGGAAGGGCGGGAGGGCCGTTAGCGAGCAGTACTTC
15 TRBJ1-6 . . TRBV2 CASSDAGTLNSPLHF TGTGCCAGCAGTGACGCGGGGACCCTCAATTCACCCCTCCACTTT
11 TRBJ1-1 . . TRBV30 CARRISAEAFF TGTGCCCGGAGGATTAGCGCTGAAGCTTTCTTT
13 TRBJ1-5 . . TRBV29-1 CSATGYSGQPQHF TGCAGCGCAACAGGCTACTCGGGTCAGCCCCAGCATTTT
15 TRBJ2-1 . . TRBV7-2 CASSPSRGGYNEQFF TGTGCCAGCAGCCCGTCCCGAGGGGGATACAATGAGCAGTTCTTC
16 TRBJ1-2 . . TRBV19 CASSIVSERANYGYTF TGTGCCAGTAGTATAGTTAGTGAGAGAGCTAACTATGGCTACACCTTC
17 TRBJ2-1 . . TRBV9 CASSGLSGYGPDNEQFF TGTGCCAGCAGCGGATTAAGCGGATACGGTCCTGACAATGAGCAGTTCTTC
14 TRBJ2-7 . . TRBV7-2 CASSPGGRIYEQYF TGTGCCAGCAGCCCGGGGGGCAGGATCTACGAGCAGTACTTC
16 TRBJ1-3 . . TRBV30 CAWSGTLRSSGNTIYF TGTGCCTGGAGTGGAACGCTACGTAGCTCTGGAAACACCATATATTTT
17 TRBJ2-2 TRBD2 many TRBV7-9 CASSRRAGQGGTGELFF TGTGCCAGCAGCCGAAGAGCGGGGCAGGGAGGCACCGGGGAGCTGTTTTTT
13 TRBJ1-1 TRBD1 few TRBV7-9 CASSVRRQGEAFF TGTGCCAGCAGCGTAAGGAGACAGGGAGAAGCTTTCTTT
15 TRBJ1-1 . . TRBV5-6 CASSRPRGGITEAFF TGTGCCAGCAGCCGTCCCAGGGGCGGTATCACTGAAGCTTTCTTT
12 TRBJ1-2 . . TRBV28 CASSFRGYGYTF TGTGCCAGCAGTTTTAGGGGCTATGGCTACACCTTC
14 TRBJ2-7 TRBD1 . TRBV28 CASRRDRGRYEQYF TGTGCCAGCAGACGGGACAGGGGGCGGTACGAGCAGTACTTC
14 TRBJ1-5 TRBD1 few TRBV2 CASSETGFNQPQHF TGTGCCAGCAGCGAGACAGGGTTCAATCAGCCCCAGCATTTT
15 TRBJ2-3 TRBD1 . TRBV5-1 CASSLDQGAGDTQYF TGCGCCAGCAGCTTGGACCAGGGGGCAGGAGATACGCAGTATTTT
15 TRBJ1-1 . once TRBV19 CASGAGERVNTEAFF TGTGCCAGTGGCGCGGGGGAGAGAGTTAACACTGAAGCTTTCTTT
15 TRBJ1-6 TRBD1 . TRBV4-1 CASSQGTGGSSPLHF TGCGCCAGCAGCCAAGGGACAGGGGGTAGTTCACCCCTCCACTTT
14 TRBJ1-2 . . TRBV30 CAWSVTGLGYGYTF TGTGCCTGGAGTGTAACGGGTTTGGGCTATGGCTACACCTTC
13 TRBJ1-1 . . TRBV7-2 CASSLDPGTEAFF TGTGCCAGCAGCTTAGACCCGGGAACTGAAGCTTTCTTT
16 TRBJ1-3 . . TRBV5-4 CASSLESEFSGNTIYF TGTGCCAGCAGCTTGGAATCAGAATTCTCTGGAAACACCATATATTTT
14 TRBJ2-7 . . TRBV5-4 CASSLDSPFYEQYF TGTGCCAGCAGCTTGGACAGCCCTTTCTACGAGCAGTACTTC
19 TRBJ2-1 TRBD2 . TRBV9 CASSVGGQRGSSSYNEQFF TGTGCCAGCAGCGTAGGTGGCCAGCGGGGGAGCAGCTCCTACAATGAGCAGTTCTTC
17 TRBJ2-1 TRBD2 . TRBV4-1 CASSPGLAGRIYNEQFF TGCGCCAGCAGCCCGGGACTAGCGGGGAGAATTTACAATGAGCAGTTCTTC
15 TRBJ2-3 TRBD2 . TRBV28 CASSLTSGGGNTQYF TGTGCCAGCAGTTTAACTAGCGGTGGGGGTAATACGCAGTATTTT
16 TRBJ2-5 TRBD2 . TRBV15 CATSRGEAGGVRAQYF TGTGCCACCAGCAGAGGGGAAGCGGGAGGGGTCAGGGCCCAGTACTTC
12 TRBJ1-5 . few TRBV28 CASSPGNLAQHF TGTGCCAGCAGTCCAGGAAACCTGGCCCAGCATTTT
16 TRBJ2-5 . . TRBV14 CASSPRGRLWGETQYF TGTGCCAGCAGCCCACGCGGCAGACTATGGGGAGAGACCCAGTACTTC
13 TRBJ2-7 . . TRBV27 CASRQGGTYEQYF TGTGCCAGCAGACAGGGGGGGACCTACGAGCAGTACTTC
15 TRBJ2-7 TRBD2 . TRBV27 CASSTRLADSYEQYF TGTGCCAGCAGCACGCGACTAGCTGATTCCTACGAGCAGTACTTC
14 TRBJ2-7 TRBD1 . TRBV2 CASGSTGGNDEQYF TGTGCCAGCGGAAGTACAGGGGGAAACGACGAGCAGTACTTC
13 TRBJ1-2 . . TRBV7-3 CASSSTGPIGYTF TGTGCCAGCAGCTCGACAGGTCCTATTGGCTACACCTTC
16 TRBJ2-3 TRBD2 . TRBV10-1 CASSERTSGGLDTQYF TGCGCCAGCAGTGAGCGGACTAGCGGGGGGCTGGATACGCAGTATTTT
13 TRBJ1-1 TRBD1 . TRBV5-5 CASSADRGTEAFF TGTGCCAGCAGCGCCGACAGGGGCACTGAAGCTTTCTTT
13 TRBJ1-5 . . TRBV10-3 CAISGRGNQPQHF TGTGCCATCAGCGGGCGGGGCAATCAGCCCCAGCATTTT
10 TRBJ2-4 . . TRBV6-1 CASSEDSWYF TGTGCCAGCAGTGAAGACAGTTGGTACTTC
15 TRBJ2-5 TRBD2 few TRBV18 CASSPPEAGRATQYF TGTGCCAGCTCACCACCGGAAGCAGGGAGGGCGACCCAGTACTTC
13 TRBJ2-7 . . TRBV30 CAWNRGAYYEQYF TGTGCCTGGAATCGAGGAGCATACTACGAGCAGTACTTC
19 TRBJ1-1 TRBD1 once TRBV7-6 CASSDHPGQGAEGAWKAFF TGTGCCAGCAGCGACCACCCGGGACAGGGGGCGGAGGGTGCTTGGAAAGCTTTCTTT
13 TRBJ1-4 . . TRBV27 CASSSPGHEKLFF TGTGCCAGCAGTTCCCCAGGGCATGAAAAACTGTTTTTT
15 TRBJ2-2 TRBD2 . TRBV7-3 CASSLAGSDTGELFF TGTGCCAGCAGTCTAGCGGGGTCGGACACCGGGGAGCTGTTTTTT
16 TRBJ2-3 TRBD2 . TRBV28 CASRTSGATFTDTQYF TGTGCCAGCAGGACAAGCGGGGCTACATTCACAGATACGCAGTATTTT
15 TRBJ2-1 . once TRBV7-8 CASSRVQGLINEQFF TGTGCCAGCAGCCGTGTCCAGGGATTGATCAATGAGCAGTTCTTC
15 TRBJ1-4 . once TRBV18 CASSRPTARNEKLFF TGTGCCAGCTCGCGCCCGACAGCGAGGAACGAAAAACTGTTTTTT
16 TRBJ1-1 . . TRBV6-5 CASSYRTSGGLTEAFF TGTGCCAGCAGTTACCGGACATCGGGAGGTCTCACTGAAGCTTTCTTT
16 TRBJ1-6 . . TRBV4-3 CASSQGDFPRGSPLHF TGCGCCAGCAGCCAAGGGGACTTCCCGAGAGGTTCACCCCTCCACTTT
15 TRBJ2-5 . . TRBV5-1 CASSLETGNQETQYF TGCGCCAGCAGCTTGGAAACAGGGAACCAAGAGACCCAGTACTTC
13 TRBJ1-2 . . TRBV6-1 CASSEEQAYGYTF TGTGCCAGCAGTGAAGAACAGGCCTATGGCTACACCTTC
15 TRBJ2-1 . . TRBV5-1 CASMIPGRGGNEQFF TGCGCCAGCATGATACCCGGTCGGGGCGGGAACGAGCAGTTCTTC
16 TRBJ1-3 TRBD1 . TRBV4-2 CASSPSEGARVNTIYF TGTGCCAGCAGCCCTTCGGAGGGGGCGCGGGTAAACACCATATATTTT